This TCR beta chain was identified during a study of post-analysis software for immune sequencing data. Findings and limits, study-wide: Roughly five TRBV segments appeared more often in patients than in controls, and TRBV5-6, TRBV5-1 and TRBV20-1 were among these.

V dropped 3 bases and J dropped 5 bases, with 14 bases sitting between them. In germline, CDR1 is MDHEN, CDR2 SYDVKM. The CDR3 length is 14 residues. Unique molecular identifiers tagged the TCR beta cDNA libraries. T cells numbering about 0.85 to 10 million gave rise to some 500,000 cDNA molecules. TCRdb reprocessed the PCR reads with MiXCR, giving one entry per CDR3 protein. Among approximately 730,000 distinct CDR3 sequences, about half were seen once, and the ten largest hold approximately 5%. Worth noting for this clonotype: The antigen remains unidentified.

The chain couples TRBV28 to TRBJ2-7; no firm D call. This receptor was taken from a girl aged 10 to 17 with multiple sclerosis. Specimen: blood. The CDR3 loop reads CASSFVGSLDEQYF. As DNA, the CDR3 is TGTGCCAGCAGTTTCGTAGGATCCCTAGACGAGCAGTACTTC.